Below are 12 T cell receptor beta chains sequenced from a single sample in a study of blood T cell repertoires in COVID-19. Measured with immunoSEQ multiplex PCR; TCRdb has only the in-frame clones, and not every one. The sample comprises around 210,000 clones, 89% of which are singletons, and roughly 8.1% rests with the top ten. The sequenced material came from PBMCs or T cells enriched from blood (not recorded which). These receptors all stem from a woman aged 18-29 years who had recovered from COVID-19.

The chain carries TRBV5-1 and TRBJ2-7, with 7 bases fitting TRBD1. The junction had 8 bases not matched to a gene; V was cut back by 1 base and J by 4 bases. Per germline, CDR1 SGHRS and CDR2 YFSETQ. The CDR3 is made up of 15 amino acids. The CDR3 sequence: CASSLSISGGYEQYF. In DNA, the CDR3 is TGCGCCAGCAGCTTGAGTATATCAGGGGGATACGAGCAGTACTTC. Supplemented by reference TRBV5-1 and TRBJ2-7, the full variable domain reads KAGVTQTPRYLIKTRGQQVTLSCSPISGHRSVSWYQQTPGQGLQFLFEYFSETQRNKGNFPGRFSGRQFSNSRSEMNVSTLELGDSALYLCASSLSISGGYEQYFGPGTRLTVT.

This sequence joins TRBV3-1 (or the pseudogene TRBV3-2) and TRBJ2-1; 9 bases line up with TRBD2. The V and J ends lost 4 bases and 0 bases, in that order; junction bases with no gene match: 1. Germline lookup yields CDR1 LGHDT and CDR2 YNNKEL (reference sequence). This CDR3 contains 15 residues. The CDR3 is CASSRTSASYNEQFF. CDR3 DNA sequence: TGTGCCAGCAGCCGGACTAGCGCCTCCTACAATGAGCAGTTCTTC.

The chain is built from TRBV2 and TRBJ1-4; D is perhaps TRBD1 (6 bases). V lost 4 bases and J 12 bases, leaving 12 bases between the germline ends. CDR1 is SNHLY, CDR2 FYNNEI, per germline. This CDR3 region has 12 residues. CDR3 sequence: CASSVGKGELFF. DNA of the CDR3: TGTGCCAGCAGTGTAGGGAAGGGGGAACTGTTTTTT.

In regard to this clone: Other DNA sequences in the same sample also yield this CDR3. The chain carries TRBV28 and TRBJ1-2; D possibly corresponds to TRBD1 (6 bases). The V gene lost 5 bases and the J gene lost 6 bases, with 10 bases spanning the gap. Germline CDR1 MDHEN, CDR2 SYDVKM. The CDR3 contains 12 residues. The CDR3 nucleotides read TGTGCCAGCAGTCCGACAGGAGATGGCTACACCTTC. It translates to CASSPTGDGYTF.

The chain couples TRBV11-2 to TRBJ2-1; a possible D gene is TRBD1 (6 bases). Trimming removed 5 bases from V and 8 bases from J, with 10 bases in between. The V gene's germline CDR1 is SGHAT and CDR2 FQNNGV. The CDR3 has 12 residues. The CDR3 region has the DNA TGTGCCAGCAGCGCAAACAGGGATGAGCAGTTCTTC. Its translation: CASSANRDEQFF. Supplemented by reference TRBV11-2 and TRBJ2-1, the full variable domain reads EAGVAQSPRYKIIEKRQSVAFWCNPISGHATLYWYQQILGQGPKLLIQFQNNGVVDDSQLPKDRFSAERLKGVDSTLKIQPAKLEDSAVYLCASSANRDEQFFGPGTRLTVL.

This clone showed up just once. The sample carries other DNA sequences with the same CDR3. The chain recombines TRBV2 with TRBJ1-1; no clear D. Between the trimmed V and J ends, which lost 1 base and 1 base, there was a span of 4 bases. The CDR3 totals 13 residues. Germline assignment: CDR1 SNHLY and CDR2 FYNNEI. CDR3 sequence (DNA): TGTGCCAGCAGTGAAGACAGGAACACTGAAGCTTTCTTT. This codes for CASSEDRNTEAFF.

The chain carries TRBV27 and TRBJ1-6; TRBD1 aligns across 8 bases. The CDR3 is 15 residues long. The trim removed 3 bases at V and 5 bases at J, leaving 3 bases unmatched. The germline CDR1 and CDR2 sequences are MNHEY and SMNVEV (reference sequence). This CDR3 reads CASSFRTGNNSPLHF. CDR3 nucleotide sequence: TGTGCCAGCAGTTTTCGGACAGGGAATAATTCACCCCTCCACTTT.

The V call is TRBV2, the J call TRBJ1-3; TRBD1 matches at 8 bases. J gave up 16 bases and V 1 base, and 9 bases lay outside the gene matches. In germline, CDR1 is SNHLY, CDR2 FYNNEI. This CDR3 is 13 amino acids long. Here the CDR3 reads CASSEDRQGTKYF. The CDR3 coding sequence is TGTGCCAGCAGTGAAGACCGACAGGGGACCAAGTATTTT. The entire variable domain, with the rest obtained from reference TRBV2 and TRBJ1-3, is as follows: EPEVTQTPSHQVTQMGQEVILRCVPISNHLYFYWYRQILGQKVEFLVSFYNNEISEKSEIFDDQFSVERPDGSNFTLKIRSTKLEDSAMYFCASSEDRQGTKYFGEGSWLTVV.

The chain links TRBV6-5 to TRBJ1-1; D remains unclear. Germline V gene lookup returns CDR1 MNHEY and CDR2 SVGAGI. The V end was cut by 6 bases, the J end by 0 bases, with 8 bases between. The CDR3 loop spans 13 amino acids. Here the CDR3 DNA reads TGTGCCAGCAGCCCAAATTTGAACACTGAAGCTTTCTTT. Residues: CASSPNLNTEAFF.

The J gene is TRBJ1-4, the V gene TRBV5-1; D not resolved. The CDR3 length is 16 residues. V shed 0 bases and J shed 0 bases, with 9 bases lying between them. The germline V gene encodes CDR1 SGHRS and CDR2 YFSETQ. CDR3 sequence: CASSLDWLATNEKLFF. CDR3 bases: TGCGCCAGCAGCTTGGACTGGTTAGCAACTAATGAAAAACTGTTTTTT. Full variable domain (missing parts from reference TRBV5-1 and TRBJ1-4): KAGVTQTPRYLIKTRGQQVTLSCSPISGHRSVSWYQQTPGQGLQFLFEYFSETQRNKGNFPGRFSGRQFSNSRSEMNVSTLELGDSALYLCASSLDWLATNEKLFFGSGTQLSVL.

The chain has TRBV30 and TRBJ2-2; D not resolved. Germline-derived CDR1 and CDR2 are GTSNPN and SVGIG (reference sequence). The V and J ends lost 5 bases and 4 bases respectively, with 11 bases between them. The CDR3 is 13 amino acids. The CDR3 region has the DNA TGTGCCTGGGTATTTGGGCTCACCGGGGAGCTGTTTTTT. Translation gives CAWVFGLTGELFF.

The gene calls are TRBV2 and TRBJ1-1; 7 nucleotides align to TRBD1. In germline, CDR1 is SNHLY, CDR2 FYNNEI. The CDR3 consists of 14 residues. With 5 bases clipped from V and 5 bases from J, the junction kept 8 bases outside the gene matches. The CDR3 sequence is CASSLGGQETEAFF. In nucleotides, the CDR3 is TGTGCCAGCAGTTTAGGGGGCCAGGAGACTGAAGCTTTCTTT.